This TCR beta chain was documented in a study of sequential checkpoint blockade in melanoma. Study details: Arm A got nivolumab then ipilimumab; arm B the reverse, 1:1.

Treatment reported: randomized to nivolumab then ipilimumab (arm A) or the reverse (arm B). From thawed PBMCs, live CD3+CD8+ cells negative for CD19 and CD56 were sorted. Method: immunoSEQ multiplex PCR; TCRdb's copy keeps in-frame clones and lacks some. This sample has fewer than 20,000 clones, with more than 65% found just once. Trimming cost V 6 bases and J 9 bases, with 12 bases left between them. This CDR3 has 12 amino acids. Per the germline V gene, CDR1 is SEHNR and CDR2 is FQNEAQ (reference sequence). The specimen comprised CD8+ T cells sorted from blood (inferred from file names), sampled from a patient given nivolumab and ipilimumab in sequence. V gene TRBV7-9 combines with J gene TRBJ2-1; a possible D gene is TRBD2 (6 bases). The receptor's source is a human donor with melanoma. CDR3 residues: CASRIGGGEQFF. The CDR3 nucleotides read TGTGCCAGCAGAATCGGGGGAGGTGAGCAGTTCTTC. The variable domain in full, with the rest retrieved from reference TRBV7-9 and TRBJ2-1, is DTGVSQNPRHKITKRGQNVTFRCDPISEHNRLYWYRQTLGQGPEFLTYFQNEAQLEKSRLLSDRFSAERPKGSFSTLEIQRTEQGDSAMYLCASRIGGGEQFFGPGTRLTVL.